The clone carrying this TCR beta chain was observed many times. Its specificity is unknown. These data belong to a study of CD8 T cells in ankylosing spondylitis. Study-wide results and limits: Relatively scarce in peripheral blood, disease-linked clones were CD8+. Enrichment of disease-linked clones was reportedly significant in matched ankylosing spondylitis synovial fluid.

CDR1 and CDR2 from the germline V gene are SGHVS and FQNEAQ. The CDR3 contains 15 residues. V was trimmed by 4 bases and J by 5 bases, leaving 15 bases between them. TCRdb re-called the 5' RACE reads through MiXCR, storing one row per CDR3 protein. The sample comprises under 150,000 distinct CDR3 sequences, more than 9.5% of which are singletons, and around 4.1% rests with the top ten. The rearrangement links TRBV7-8 to TRBJ1-5; maybe TRBD1 (6 bases). Specimen: blood, either unsorted or a sorted T cell fraction (not recorded which). This sequence originates from a female donor with ankylosing spondylitis or in good health (not recorded which). The CDR3 protein is CASSSLGGRYQPQHF. CDR3 coding DNA: TGTGCCAGCAGCTCCCTAGGGGGGAGATATCAGCCCCAGCATTTT.